The 12 T cell receptor beta chains below were found in one sample sequenced in a study of T cell repertoires in cytomegalovirus infection. TCRdb re-derived calls from the reads in MiXCR, one entry per CDR3 protein. This table has approximately 990,000 distinct CDR3 sequences, approximately 31% appearing once. These receptors' targets are unknown. Material: cultured CD8+ T cells from PBMCs, obtained from culture after CMV antigen stimulation. The source is a human donor in good health (CMV status not recorded). Some clones in this sample may be carry-over from other donors' samples.

The chain combines TRBV6-2 or TRBV6-3 with TRBJ2-4; 7 positions agree with TRBD1. The germline V gene encodes CDR1 MNHEY and CDR2 SVGEGT. The V segment lost 4 bases and the J segment 6 bases; nucleotides outside the gene matches: 15. The CDR3 covers 17 residues. The CDR3 DNA follows: TGTGCCAGCAGTTCTTCTCGGACAGGCGCGGGCTTAAACATTCAGTACTTC. Its translation is CASSSSRTGAGLNIQYF.

Concerning this clonotype: This may be a read error: a much more frequent sequence differs by one nucleotide. This rearrangement joins TRBV7-8 to TRBJ2-2, with a possible D match to TRBD2 (6 bases). From germline, CDR1 is SGHVS and CDR2 FQNEAQ. The CDR3 is 17 residues long. V was pared by 5 bases and J by 1 base, with 17 bases between. The CDR3 coding sequence is TGTGCCAGCAGCCCTAATGAGGGGACTTTGAACACCGGGGAGCTGTTTTTT. Its translation is CASSPNEGTLNTGELFF.

The chain joins TRBV4-3 to TRBJ2-1; 7 nucleotides align to TRBD2. Looked up from germline, CDR1 is LGHNA and CDR2 is YSLEER. The CDR3 extends over 17 amino acids. V lost 0 bases, J lost 2 bases, and 7 bases stayed unmatched. The CDR3 DNA sequence: TGCGCCAGCAGCCAAGATTTAACCAGCGGGGCCTACAATGAGCAGTTCTTC. Translating it yields CASSQDLTSGAYNEQFF.

The chain is built from TRBV12-3 or TRBV12-4 and TRBJ2-3, with D perhaps TRBD1 (6 bases). The V and J ends lost 5 bases and 4 bases respectively, with 19 bases between them. The CDR3 loop spans 16 amino acids. CDR3 DNA: TGTGCCAGCAGTCCCGCCAGGTGGGGGCGGGCAGATACGCAGTATTTT. Translating it yields CASSPARWGRADTQYF.

This clonotype was seen only a few times. The rearrangement links TRBV5-4 to TRBJ1-1; D ambiguous. The V end was cut by 0 bases, the J end by 0 bases, with 12 bases between. The CDR3 contains 16 residues. Germline values: CDR1 SGHNT, CDR2 YYREEE (reference sequence). CDR3 sequence reads: CASSLGGFGMNTEAFF. The CDR3 bases are TGTGCCAGCAGCTTGGGTGGGTTTGGGATGAACACTGAAGCTTTCTTT.

The V call is TRBV3-1, the J call TRBJ2-1; D possibly corresponds to TRBD2 (6 bases). The length of the CDR3 is 14 residues. Trimming left V 0 bases short and J 14 bases short, with 17 bases between. CDR1 and CDR2 (germline): LGHDT, YNNKEL (reference sequence). CDR3 sequence: CASSQDGGWQGKFF. The CDR3 DNA reads as TGTGCCAGCAGCCAAGATGGGGGGTGGCAGGGAAAGTTCTTC.

This chain joins TRBV7-9 and TRBJ1-2, with a possible D match to TRBD1 (6 bases). The V and J ends lost 5 bases and 8 bases respectively, with 12 bases between them. The CDR3 length is 12 residues. Germline CDR1 SEHNR, CDR2 FQNEAQ (reference sequence). The CDR3 coding sequence is TGTGCCAGCAGCGAGGACAGTCTAGGCTACACCTTC. Its translation: CASSEDSLGYTF.

The chain joins TRBV20-1 to TRBJ2-5, with 9 bases aligning to TRBD1. The length of the CDR3 is 18 residues. The V and J ends lost 6 bases and 4 bases, in that order; junction bases with no gene match: 21. Germline loops: CDR1 DFQATT, CDR2 SNEGSKA (reference sequence). The CDR3 DNA follows: TGCAGTGCCCGGGACAGGGCCTATTCCACCTCCTGGGGAGAGACCCAGTACTTC. Residues: CSARDRAYSTSWGETQYF.

This clonotype was detected a few times. The rearrangement joins TRBV7-9 to TRBJ2-7; D tentatively fits TRBD1 or TRBD2 (5 bases each). Germline CDR1 reads SEHNR; CDR2 reads FQNEAQ (reference sequence). The V gene lost 5 bases and the J gene lost 2 bases, with 10 bases spanning the gap. The CDR3 covers 13 residues. CDR3 loop: CASSRDLTYEQYF. The CDR3, as DNA: TGTGCCAGCAGCCGGGACCTTACCTACGAGCAGTACTTC.

In its sample, this clonotype was seen many times. DNA for the CDR3: TGTGCCAGCAGTTCATTCCGGGACATCGAGCAGTACTTC. Its translation is CASSSFRDIEQYF. The V gene is TRBV12-3 or TRBV12-4, the J gene TRBJ2-7; TRBD1 might be the D (6 bases). V was shortened by 4 bases and J by 6 bases, with 13 bases between the two germline ends. The length of the CDR3 is 13 residues.

The gene calls are TRBV5-1 and TRBJ2-1; the match to TRBD2 covers 7 bases. The CDR3 runs to 15 residues. The germline CDR1 and CDR2 sequences are SGHRS and YFSETQ. The V gene end was trimmed by 4 bases and the J gene end by 6 bases; junction bases not matched to a gene: 10. The CDR3 sequence: CASSRGGGLSNEQFF. CDR3 nucleotides: TGCGCCAGCAGCCGCGGCGGGGGACTCAGCAATGAGCAGTTCTTC. Supplemented by reference TRBV5-1 and TRBJ2-1, the full variable domain reads KAGVTQTPRYLIKTRGQQVTLSCSPISGHRSVSWYQQTPGQGLQFLFEYFSETQRNKGNFPGRFSGRQFSNSRSEMNVSTLELGDSALYLCASSRGGGLSNEQFFGPGTRLTVL.

There are a few counts of this clonotype. The chain joins TRBV7-2 to TRBJ2-7; TRBD2 matches at 11 bases. CDR3 length equals 16 residues. Looked up from germline, CDR1 is SGHTA and CDR2 is FQGNSA. J gave up 0 bases and V 5 bases, and 6 bases lay outside the gene matches. The CDR3 protein is CASSILAGALSYEQYF. In nucleotides, the CDR3 is TGTGCCAGCAGCATACTAGCGGGGGCCCTCTCCTACGAGCAGTACTTC. The full variable domain, in which reference TRBV7-2 and TRBJ2-7 provide the parts outside the CDR3, is GAGVSQSPSNKVTEKGKDVELRCDPISGHTALYWYRQSLGQGLEFLIYFQGNSAPDKSGLPSDRFSAERTGGSVSTLTIQRTQQEDSAVYLCASSILAGALSYEQYFGPGTRLTVT.